This record looks at one TCR beta chain sequence and its context. Making TCR cDNA involved 5'RACE template switching, which added UMIs and a universal primer site. TCRdb fed the 5' RACE reads into MiXCR, producing one record per CDR3 protein. This sample has approximately 330,000 distinct CDR3 sequences, with 12% found just once. This entry belongs to a study of T cells after yellow fever vaccination. The sample here was CD4+ T cells sorted from PBMCs, taken 15 days after the yellow fever booster vaccination. This TCR came from a man aged 18 to 29 who received the YFV17D yellow fever vaccine.

The CDR3 loop is CASSPKIRQGLTQYF. In DNA form, the CDR3 reads TGTGCCAGCAGCCCGAAGATCCGGCAGGGCTTGACCCAGTACTTC. The rearrangement uses TRBV7-9 and TRBJ2-5; D perhaps matches TRBD1 (5 bases). Trimming left V 5 bases short and J 7 bases short, with 20 bases between. Germline CDR1 is SEHNR and CDR2 is FQNEAQ (reference sequence). The CDR3 totals 15 residues.